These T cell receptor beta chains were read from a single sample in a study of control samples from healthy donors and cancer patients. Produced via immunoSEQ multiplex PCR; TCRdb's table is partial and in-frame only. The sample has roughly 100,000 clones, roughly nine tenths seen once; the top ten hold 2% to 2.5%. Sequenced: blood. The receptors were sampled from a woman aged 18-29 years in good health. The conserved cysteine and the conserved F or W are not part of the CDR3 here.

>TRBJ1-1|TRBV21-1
ASSSINGRYTEAF
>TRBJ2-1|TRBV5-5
ASSFRAGGLYNEQF
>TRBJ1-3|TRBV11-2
ASSSHTGTGRNTIY
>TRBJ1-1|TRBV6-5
ASRNRENTEAF
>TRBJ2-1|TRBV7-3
ASSFLASDEQF
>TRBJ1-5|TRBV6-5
ASSYSGGNQPQH
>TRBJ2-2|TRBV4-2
ASSRLAGDTGELF
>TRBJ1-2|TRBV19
ASSASVDRASGGYT
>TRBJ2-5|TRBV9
ASSVVFGSVETQY
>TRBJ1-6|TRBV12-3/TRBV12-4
ASNGQINSPLH
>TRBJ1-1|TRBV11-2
ASSRVGGNTEAF
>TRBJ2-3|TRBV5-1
ASRYTGADTQY
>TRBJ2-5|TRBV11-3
ASSFTSGIQETQY
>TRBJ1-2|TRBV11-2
ASRGFWRTDDNYGYT
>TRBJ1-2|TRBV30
AWGFRSGGGYT
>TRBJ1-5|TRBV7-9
ASSREGGASNQPQH